The entry below gives a single TCR beta chain sequence along with its context. The entry originates in a study of cytomegalovirus exposure and HLA in healthy donors. The V gene lost 6 bases and the J gene lost 13 bases, with 24 bases spanning the gap. This CDR3 is built from 14 residues. Germline-derived CDR1 and CDR2 are SEHNR and FQNEAQ (reference sequence). The PCR had 60 Vbeta and 13 Jbeta primers. Sequenced by immunoSEQ multiplex PCR; TCRdb stores in-frame clones only, minus some. Its table records 150,000 to 200,000 clones. The sample consisted of PBMCs. V gene TRBV7-9 combines with J gene TRBJ2-5, with D possibly being TRBD2 (7 bases). The clonotype comes from a boy aged 5 to 17 in good health and CMV-seronegative. The CDR3 protein is CASSALRGAGSPYF. In nucleotides, the CDR3 is TGTGCCAGCAGTGCACTCCGGGGGGCTGGGTCGCCGTACTTC.